Following are 22 T cell receptor beta chains from one sample sequenced in a study of shared clonotypes between healthy human individuals. Libraries were prepared by immunoSEQ multiplex PCR; TCRdb keeps only in-frame clonotypes and omits some of them. The data hold millions of clones, with approximately 92% observed a single time. Source material: naive CD4+ T cells sorted from blood. Regarding subset: CD45RA+ positively selected. The receptors derive from a man aged 18 to 35 in good health.

The chain combines TRBV4-1 with TRBJ1-1; D gene unclear. Between the trimmed V and J ends, which lost 0 bases and 1 base, there was a span of 9 bases. This CDR3 comprises 15 residues. Looked up from germline, CDR1 is MGHRA and CDR2 is YSYEKL. For the CDR3, the DNA is TGCGCCAGCAGCCAAGAAGTGACAAGGAACACTGAAGCTTTCTTT. Amino acids: CASSQEVTRNTEAFF.

The gene calls are TRBV9 and TRBJ2-1, with D perhaps matching TRBD1 or TRBD2 (7 bases each). V lost 4 bases to trimming and J lost 4 bases, with 15 bases between them. Germline assignment: CDR1 SGDLS and CDR2 YYNGEE. The CDR3 totals 15 residues. The CDR3 loop is CASSTRGGLYNEQFF. The DNA of the CDR3 is TGTGCCAGCAGCACCAGGGGGGGACTTTACAATGAGCAGTTCTTC.

The chain combines TRBV9 with TRBJ2-2, with TRBD2 identical over 10 bases. Germline V CDR1 and CDR2: SGDLS, YYNGEE. CDR3 length: 17 residues. V was pared by 4 bases and J by 1 base, with 7 bases of the junction left unmatched. The CDR3 reads CASSKLGLARNTGELFF. DNA for the CDR3: TGTGCCAGCAGCAAACTGGGACTAGCGAGGAACACCGGGGAGCTGTTTTTT. The complete variable domain, with remaining parts taken from reference TRBV9 and TRBJ2-2, reads DSGVTQTPKHLITATGQRVTLRCSPRSGDLSVYWYQQSLDQGLQFLIQYYNGEERAKGNILERFSAQQFPDLHSELNLSSLELGDSALYFCASSKLGLARNTGELFFGEGSRLTVL.

CDR3 sequence: CASSRDRARNEQFF. The CDR3 DNA reads as TGCGCCAGCAGCCGGGACAGGGCCCGGAATGAGCAGTTCTTC. The gene calls are TRBV5-1 and TRBJ2-1; 9 nucleotides align to TRBD1. V lost 4 bases and J lost 7; bases outside the gene matches: 6. The CDR3 is 14 residues long. CDR1 is SGHRS, CDR2 YFSETQ, per germline.

This chain links TRBV30 with TRBJ1-2; no reliable D call. Trimming stripped 5 bases from V and 4 bases from J, with 8 bases between. This CDR3 region has 11 residues. Germline CDR1 GTSNPN, CDR2 SVGIG (reference sequence). Here the CDR3 DNA reads TGTGCCTGGGATCAAACCTATGGCTACACCTTC. Translation: CAWDQTYGYTF. Full variable domain (missing parts from reference TRBV30 and TRBJ1-2): SQTIHQWPATLVQPVGSPLSLECTVEGTSNPNLYWYRQAAGRGLQLLFYSVGIGQISSEVPQNLSASRPQDRQFILSSKKLLLSDSGFYLCAWDQTYGYTFGSGTRLTVV.

On this clone itself: Other DNA sequences of this sample code for an identical CDR3. The chain recombines TRBV5-1 with TRBJ2-7, with TRBD2 as a possible D gene (6 bases). This CDR3 has 11 residues. Germline loops: CDR1 SGHRS, CDR2 YFSETQ. Trimming took 7 bases from V and 2 from J, leaving 7 bases between them. CDR3: CASRGAYEQYF. The CDR3 region has the DNA TGCGCCAGCCGCGGGGCCTACGAGCAGTACTTC.

The chain recombines TRBV28 with TRBJ2-2; either TRBD1 or TRBD2 may supply D (6 bases each). The CDR3 is 14 residues long. With 8 bases removed from V and 5 bases from J, the gap between germline ends came to 15 bases. CDR1 is MDHEN, CDR2 SYDVKM, per germline. CDR3: CASGPGGVTGELFF. Here the CDR3 DNA reads TGTGCCAGCGGGCCCGGGGGCGTTACCGGGGAGCTGTTTTTT. The entire variable domain, with the rest obtained from reference TRBV28 and TRBJ2-2, is as follows: DVKVTQSSRYLVKRTGEKVFLECVQDMDHENMFWYRQDPGLGLRLIYFSYDVKMKEKGDIPEGYSVSREKKERFSLILESASTNQTSMYLCASGPGGVTGELFFGEGSRLTVL.

The chain combines TRBV28 with TRBJ1-5; D is unresolved. V lost 5 bases and J 8 bases, leaving 10 bases between the germline ends. The CDR3 has 12 residues. Germline V gene sequence: CDR1 MDHEN, CDR2 SYDVKM. The DNA of the CDR3 is TGTGCCAGCAGTCAAGAGTGGGAGCCCCAGCATTTT. Translating gives CASSQEWEPQHF.

This chain uses TRBV7-9 with TRBJ2-2; 10 bases agree with TRBD1. The CDR3 is 15 amino acids. The V gene's germline CDR1 is SEHNR and CDR2 FQNEAQ (reference sequence). The V gene end was trimmed by 5 bases and the J gene end by 4 bases; junction bases not matched to a gene: 4. The CDR3 spells CASSRQGASTGELFF. The DNA of the CDR3 is TGTGCCAGCAGCAGACAGGGGGCATCCACCGGGGAGCTGTTTTTT.

The genes are TRBV5-1 and TRBJ1-4; a possible D gene is TRBD1 (5 bases). The ends were cut back, 3 bases at V and 3 bases at J, with 9 bases in the middle. CDR3 length: 14 residues. The germline V gene encodes CDR1 SGHRS and CDR2 YFSETQ. In DNA, the CDR3 is TGCGCCAGCAGCTCGCGACAGCCTAATGAAAAACTGTTTTTT. Its protein product is CASSSRQPNEKLFF.

J is TRBJ2-3 and V is TRBV9, with D perhaps matching TRBD1 (6 bases). The CDR3 extends over 16 amino acids. The V gene's germline CDR1 is SGDLS and CDR2 YYNGEE. Between the trimmed V and J ends, which lost 3 bases and 2 bases, there was a span of 16 bases. This CDR3 is CASSGLDRELTDTQYF. The CDR3 bases are TGTGCCAGCAGCGGGTTGGACAGAGAACTCACAGATACGCAGTATTTT.

The chain links TRBV6-1 to TRBJ1-1; possibly TRBD1 for D (6 bases). CDR3 length: 15 residues. Between the trimmed V and J ends, which lost 7 bases and 7 bases, there was a span of 22 bases. Germline CDR1 reads MNHNS; CDR2 reads SASEGT. In nucleotides, the CDR3 is TGTGCCAGCACCTCACTAGGGGGGGGTATTTATGAAGCTTTCTTT. This translates into CASTSLGGGIYEAFF.

This clone was observed a single time. The chain carries TRBV10-3 and TRBJ1-5; D is perhaps TRBD1 (5 bases). V shed 11 bases and J shed 2 bases, with 16 bases lying between them. Germline CDR1 and CDR2: ENHRY and SYGVKD. This CDR3 has 14 amino acids. The CDR3 bases are TGTGCCGTTTCAGGCAGGGATGGCAATCAGCCCCAGCATTTT. Protein product: CAVSGRDGNQPQHF.

The chain is built from TRBV11-2 and TRBJ2-1; D call uncertain. This CDR3 region has 12 residues. V lost 1 base to trimming and J lost 9 bases, with 7 bases between them. CDR1 and CDR2 from the germline V gene are SGHAT and FQNNGV. The chain's CDR3 is CASSLATGEQFF. In DNA form, the CDR3 reads TGTGCCAGCAGCTTAGCAACCGGTGAGCAGTTCTTC.

This chain joins TRBV7-2 and TRBJ2-5; 12 bases are shared with TRBD2. CDR3 length: 16 residues. J lost 2 bases, V lost 2 bases, and 3 bases had no gene match. Germline V gene lookup returns CDR1 SGHTA and CDR2 FQGNSA. DNA of the CDR3: TGTGCCAGCAGCTTATCGGGACTAGCGGGTCAAGAGACCCAGTACTTC. This encodes CASSLSGLAGQETQYF. The full variable domain, completed using reference TRBV7-2 and TRBJ2-5, is GAGVSQSPSNKVTEKGKDVELRCDPISGHTALYWYRQSLGQGLEFLIYFQGNSAPDKSGLPSDRFSAERTGGSVSTLTIQRTQQEDSAVYLCASSLSGLAGQETQYFGPGTRLLVL.

The chain recombines TRBV5-1 with TRBJ1-2; 7 bases agree with TRBD1. Germline V gene data show CDR1 as SGHRS and CDR2 as YFSETQ. This CDR3 comprises 13 residues. DNA for the CDR3: TGCGCGGCAAGACAGGGAGAAGGACATGGCTACACCTTC. Protein: CAARQGEGHGYTF.

The rearrangement uses TRBV20-1 and TRBJ2-1, with a possible D match to TRBD2 (6 bases). The CDR3 is made up of 10 amino acids. CDR1 DFQATT and CDR2 SNEGSKA come from the germline V gene (reference sequence). CDR3 sequence (DNA): TGCAGCATAGCGGCGACTAGGCAGTTCTTC. Its protein product is CSIAATRQFF.

Notes on this clone: Other DNA sequences in the same sample also yield this CDR3. The chain combines TRBV18 with TRBJ2-7; tentatively, D is TRBD1 (6 bases). CDR1 KGHSH and CDR2 LQKENI come from the germline V gene. With 6 bases removed from V and 2 bases from J, the gap between germline ends came to 14 bases. The CDR3 has 14 amino acids. CDR3 sequence (DNA): TGTGCCAGCTCTCTCGGACAGCTTGCCTACGAGCAGTACTTC. It yields the protein CASSLGQLAYEQYF.

V and J are TRBV11-2 and TRBJ2-2; perhaps TRBD2 as D (6 bases). Germline CDR1 SGHAT, CDR2 FQNNGV. The CDR3 is 16 residues long. Trimming left V 5 bases short and J 0 bases short, with 13 bases between. CDR3 in amino acids: CASSPRSGANTGELFF. The CDR3, as DNA: TGTGCCAGCAGCCCCCGTAGCGGTGCGAACACCGGGGAGCTGTTTTTT. Complete variable domain (other parts from reference TRBV11-2 and TRBJ2-2): EAGVAQSPRYKIIEKRQSVAFWCNPISGHATLYWYQQILGQGPKLLIQFQNNGVVDDSQLPKDRFSAERLKGVDSTLKIQPAKLEDSAVYLCASSPRSGANTGELFFGEGSRLTVL.

The chain uses TRBV9 and TRBJ2-3; D may match TRBD1 or TRBD2 (5 bases each). CDR3 length equals 16 residues. Trimming took off 2 bases at V and 6 bases at J, with 19 bases between the two ends. From germline, CDR1 is SGDLS and CDR2 YYNGEE. The CDR3 DNA sequence: TGTGCCAGCAGCGTCTCCGCCCAGGGACGTGTGGATACGCAGTATTTT. Its translation: CASSVSAQGRVDTQYF.

The chain is built from TRBV15 and TRBJ1-3; 9 positions agree with TRBD1. Unmatched junction bases numbered 4, after V lost 1 base and J lost 3 bases. This CDR3 comprises 16 residues. Germline values: CDR1 LNHNV, CDR2 YYDKDF (reference sequence). CDR3 in amino acids: CATSRGTGGLGNTIYF. Written as DNA, the CDR3 is TGTGCCACCAGCAGAGGAACAGGGGGCCTTGGAAACACCATATATTTT.

J is TRBJ2-1 and V is TRBV9; 11 nucleotides line up with TRBD2. The CDR3 has 16 amino acids. The V gene's germline CDR1 is SGDLS and CDR2 YYNGEE. V was pared by 1 base and J by 5 bases, with 5 bases of the junction left unmatched. CDR3 in amino acids: CASSVTRLAGNNEQFF. The CDR3 bases are TGTGCCAGCAGCGTAACTCGACTAGCGGGAAACAATGAGCAGTTCTTC.